The source of this TCR beta chain is a study of control samples from healthy donors and cancer patients. The CDR3 spans 14 residues. V lost 2 bases to trimming and J lost 4 bases; unmatched junction nucleotides: 3. The germline V gene has CDR1 SQVTM and CDR2 ANQGSEA. Assay used: immunoSEQ multiplex PCR; TCRdb lists only in-frame clones, some missing. The repertoire includes 150,000 or so clones, about nine tenths of them detected once, and 4.5% to 7% sits in the top ten. Sequenced sample: blood. V usage is TRBV29-1 and J usage is TRBJ2-3, with 10 bases aligning to TRBD2. This receptor was identified in a man in his late teens or twenties in good health. This CDR3 reads CSVETSGGADTQYF. The CDR3 bases are TGCAGCGTTGAAACAAGCGGGGGGGCAGATACGCAGTATTTT.